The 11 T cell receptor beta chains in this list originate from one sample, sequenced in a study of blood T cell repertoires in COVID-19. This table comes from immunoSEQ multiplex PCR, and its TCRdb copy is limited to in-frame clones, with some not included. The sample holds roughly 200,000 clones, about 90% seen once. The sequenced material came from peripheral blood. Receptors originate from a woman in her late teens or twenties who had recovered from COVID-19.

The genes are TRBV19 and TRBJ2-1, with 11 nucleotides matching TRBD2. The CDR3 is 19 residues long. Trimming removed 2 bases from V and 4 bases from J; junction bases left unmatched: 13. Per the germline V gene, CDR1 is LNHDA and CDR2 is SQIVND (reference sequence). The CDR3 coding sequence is TGTGCCAGTAGTATAATAGTGGGGACTAGCGGAGGGGGTTACAATGAGCAGTTCTTC. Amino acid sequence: CASSIIVGTSGGGYNEQFF.

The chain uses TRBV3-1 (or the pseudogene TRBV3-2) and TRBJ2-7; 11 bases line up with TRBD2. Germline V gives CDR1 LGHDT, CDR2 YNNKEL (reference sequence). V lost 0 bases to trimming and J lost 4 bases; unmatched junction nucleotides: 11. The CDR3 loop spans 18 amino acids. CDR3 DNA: TGTGCCAGCAGCCAAGAGTCACTAGCGGGAGTTCATTTGTACGAGCAGTACTTC. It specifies CASSQESLAGVHLYEQYF.

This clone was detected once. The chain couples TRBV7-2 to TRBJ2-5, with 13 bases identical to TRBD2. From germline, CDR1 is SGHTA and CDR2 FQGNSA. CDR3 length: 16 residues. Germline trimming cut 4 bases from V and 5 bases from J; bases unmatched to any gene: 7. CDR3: CASSSRTSGSGETQYF. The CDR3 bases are TGTGCCAGCAGCTCCCGGACTAGCGGGAGTGGGGAGACCCAGTACTTC.

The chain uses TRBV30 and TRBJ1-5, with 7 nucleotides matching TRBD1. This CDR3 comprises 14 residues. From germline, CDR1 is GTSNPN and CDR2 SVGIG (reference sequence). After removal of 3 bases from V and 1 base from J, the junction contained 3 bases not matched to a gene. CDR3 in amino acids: CAWRVTGSNQPQHF. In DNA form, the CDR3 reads TGTGCCTGGAGGGTGACAGGGAGCAATCAGCCCCAGCATTTT. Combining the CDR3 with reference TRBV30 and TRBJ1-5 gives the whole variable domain SQTIHQWPATLVQPVGSPLSLECTVEGTSNPNLYWYRQAAGRGLQLLFYSVGIGQISSEVPQNLSASRPQDRQFILSSKKLLLSDSGFYLCAWRVTGSNQPQHFGDGTRLSIL.

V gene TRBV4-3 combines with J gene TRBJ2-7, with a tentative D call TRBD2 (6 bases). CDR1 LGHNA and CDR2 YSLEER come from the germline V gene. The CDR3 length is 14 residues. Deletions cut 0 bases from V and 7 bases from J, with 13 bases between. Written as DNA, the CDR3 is TGCGCCAGCAGCCAAGATAAAACTAGCCTGGAGCAGTACTTC. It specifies CASSQDKTSLEQYF.

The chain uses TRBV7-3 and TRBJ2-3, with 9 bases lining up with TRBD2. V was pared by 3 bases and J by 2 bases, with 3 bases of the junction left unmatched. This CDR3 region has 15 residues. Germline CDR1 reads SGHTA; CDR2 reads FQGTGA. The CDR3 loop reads CASSFSGSPTDTQYF. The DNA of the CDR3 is TGTGCCAGCAGCTTTAGCGGGAGCCCCACAGATACGCAGTATTTT.

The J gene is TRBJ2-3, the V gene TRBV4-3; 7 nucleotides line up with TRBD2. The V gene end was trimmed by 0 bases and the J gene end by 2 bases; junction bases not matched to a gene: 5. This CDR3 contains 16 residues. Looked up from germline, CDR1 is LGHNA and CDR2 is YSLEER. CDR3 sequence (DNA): TGCGCCAGCAGCCAAGATGAGAGCGGGGTCACAGATACGCAGTATTTT. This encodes CASSQDESGVTDTQYF.

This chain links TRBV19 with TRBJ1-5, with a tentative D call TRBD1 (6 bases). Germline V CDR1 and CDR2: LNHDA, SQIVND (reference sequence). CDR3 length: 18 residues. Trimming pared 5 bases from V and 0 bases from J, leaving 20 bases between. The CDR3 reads CASSAPGQAIYSNQPQHF. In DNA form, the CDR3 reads TGTGCCAGTAGTGCTCCGGGACAAGCCATCTATAGCAATCAGCCCCAGCATTTT.

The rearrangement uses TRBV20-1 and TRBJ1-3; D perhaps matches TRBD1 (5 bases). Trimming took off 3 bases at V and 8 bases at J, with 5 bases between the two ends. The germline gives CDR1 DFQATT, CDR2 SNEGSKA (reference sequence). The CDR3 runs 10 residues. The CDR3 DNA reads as TGCAGTGCTAGCAGGGACACCATATATTTT. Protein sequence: CSASRDTIYF.

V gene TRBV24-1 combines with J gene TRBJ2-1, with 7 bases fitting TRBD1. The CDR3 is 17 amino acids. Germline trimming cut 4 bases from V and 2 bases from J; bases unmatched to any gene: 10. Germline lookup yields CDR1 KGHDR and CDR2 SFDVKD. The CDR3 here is CATSDRQGGWAYNEQFF. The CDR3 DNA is TGTGCCACCAGTGACAGACAGGGCGGATGGGCCTACAATGAGCAGTTCTTC.

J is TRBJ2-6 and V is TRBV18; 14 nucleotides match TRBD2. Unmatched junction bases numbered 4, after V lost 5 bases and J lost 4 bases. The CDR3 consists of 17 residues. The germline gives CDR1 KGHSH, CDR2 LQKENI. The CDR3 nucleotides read TGTGCCAGCTCATCGGGACTAGCGGGAGTGGGGGCCAACGTCCTGACTTTC. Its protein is CASSSGLAGVGANVLTF. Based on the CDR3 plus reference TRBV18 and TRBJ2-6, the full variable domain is NAGVMQNPRHLVRRRGQEARLRCSPMKGHSHVYWYRQLPEEGLKFMVYLQKENIIDESGMPKERFSAEFPKEGPSILRIQQVVRGDSAAYFCASSSGLAGVGANVLTFGAGSRLTVL.